These 31 T cell receptor beta chains were sequenced from one sample in a study of cytomegalovirus exposure and HLA in healthy donors. Amplification used 60 Vbeta primers and 13 Jbeta primers. The data were produced by immunoSEQ multiplex PCR, yet TCRdb's version contains in-frame clones alone and is incomplete. The profile shows fewer than 80,000 clones, approximately 71% of them singletons. Sequencing input: PBMCs. All receptors derive from a woman aged 40-49 years in good health and CMV-seropositive.

The chain combines TRBV6-5 with TRBJ2-3, with D possibly TRBD1 on 6 matching bases. Looked up from germline, CDR1 is MNHEY and CDR2 is SVGAGI. Trimming took 4 bases from V and 3 from J, leaving 8 bases between them. CDR3 length: 13 residues. CDR3: CASSSGHTDTQYF. As DNA, the CDR3 is TGTGCCAGCAGTTCGGGACATACAGATACGCAGTATTTT.

This clone was recorded a few times. The chain joins TRBV25-1 to TRBJ1-4; 9 positions agree with TRBD1. The CDR3 is made up of 15 amino acids. V trimming: 3 bases; J trimming: 5 bases; junction bases outside the gene matches: 4. Germline V gives CDR1 MGHDK, CDR2 SYGVNS. The DNA for the CDR3 is TGTGCCAGCAGTGAGGACAGGGGTTTAAATGAAAAACTGTTTTTT. Encoded protein: CASSEDRGLNEKLFF.

The chain links TRBV18 to TRBJ1-1; D is undetermined. The germline V gene encodes CDR1 KGHSH and CDR2 LQKENI. V lost 1 base to trimming and J lost 5 bases, with 14 bases between them. The CDR3 covers 15 residues. CDR3 loop: CASSPQAGSRTEAFF. The CDR3 DNA reads TGTGCCAGCTCACCACAAGCGGGTTCGAGGACTGAAGCTTTCTTT.

This sequence joins TRBV18 and TRBJ2-3; 9 bases fit TRBD1. The CDR3 runs to 16 residues. J was trimmed by 4 bases and V by 5 bases; bases with no gene match: 10. Germline CDR1 reads KGHSH; CDR2 reads LQKENI. As DNA, the CDR3 is TGTGCCAGCTCAGAGGGGGACAGGGACGTGTCAGATACGCAGTATTTT. The encoded protein is CASSEGDRDVSDTQYF.

This clone has only one observation. This rearrangement joins TRBV2 to TRBJ2-2; maybe TRBD1 (6 bases). Trimming pared 6 bases from V and 5 bases from J, leaving 19 bases between. Germline V gives CDR1 SNHLY, CDR2 FYNNEI. The CDR3 is 16 residues long. In DNA form, the CDR3 reads TGTGCCAGCAGACCCAGGGGTAACAGGTGGACCGGGGAGCTGTTTTTT. The encoded protein is CASRPRGNRWTGELFF.

The J gene is TRBJ2-4, the V gene TRBV4-1; a weak D match, TRBD2 (5 bases). V was shortened by 4 bases and J by 3 bases, with 19 bases between the two germline ends. The CDR3 runs to 17 residues. Germline V gene lookup returns CDR1 MGHRA and CDR2 YSYEKL. In nucleotides, the CDR3 is TGCGCCAGCAGCCCCCCAACGGGATACACGGGCAAAAACATTCAGTACTTC. This translates into CASSPPTGYTGKNIQYF.

The V gene is TRBV29-1, the J gene TRBJ1-1; possible D gene TRBD1, 5 bases. Trimming removed 7 bases from V and 3 bases from J, with 21 bases in between. This CDR3 contains 15 residues. CDR1 is SQVTM, CDR2 ANQGSEA, per germline. The CDR3, as DNA: TGCAGCGGGGGAGGGTCGGCAGGGCCGGACACTGAAGCTTTCTTT. This sequence encodes CSGGGSAGPDTEAFF.

CDR3 region: CASSLVRGNSPLHF. The CDR3 DNA reads TGTGCCAGCAGCTTGGTGAGGGGGAATTCACCCCTCCACTTT. V usage is TRBV5-8 and J usage is TRBJ1-6, with TRBD1 as a possible D gene (6 bases). Per germline, CDR1 SGHTS and CDR2 YDEGEE. V lost 0 bases and J 7 bases, leaving 8 bases between the germline ends. This CDR3 has 14 residues. Full variable domain (remainder filled in from reference TRBV5-8 and TRBJ1-6): EAGVTQSPTHLIKTRGQQATLRCSPISGHTSVYWYQQALGLGLQFLLWYDEGEERNRGNFPPRFSGRQFPNYSSELNVNALELEDSALYLCASSLVRGNSPLHFGNGTRLTVT.

This rearrangement joins TRBV29-1 to TRBJ2-7, with TRBD1 matching 7 bases. This CDR3 region has 12 residues. Germline assignment: CDR1 SQVTM and CDR2 ANQGSEA. Unmatched junction bases numbered 6, after V lost 5 bases and J lost 5 bases. The CDR3 here is CSVFDRDNEQYF. The CDR3 region has the DNA TGCAGCGTTTTCGACAGGGACAACGAGCAGTACTTC.

V and J are TRBV27 and TRBJ2-7, with TRBD2 identical over 10 bases. CDR1 and CDR2 from the germline V gene are MNHEY and SMNVEV (reference sequence). Trimming removed 5 bases from V and 4 bases from J; junction bases left unmatched: 5. CDR3 length: 14 amino acids. Here the CDR3 reads CASSRAGGAYEQYF. DNA for the CDR3: TGTGCCAGCAGTCGAGCGGGGGGGGCTTACGAGCAGTACTTC.

The chain couples TRBV25-1 to TRBJ1-3; D ambiguous. This CDR3 is 13 amino acids long. In germline, CDR1 is MGHDK, CDR2 SYGVNS. V was clipped by 2 bases and J by 8 bases, with 10 bases between them. CDR3 residues: CASSEISEDTIYF. In DNA form, the CDR3 reads TGTGCCAGCAGTGAAATCTCCGAGGACACCATATATTTT.

The chain combines TRBV7-2 with TRBJ1-3; 12 bases are a match to TRBD1. The ends lost 0 bases at V and 3 bases at J; junction bases unmatched: 3. The CDR3 sequence is 17 residues long. The V gene's germline CDR1 is SGHTA and CDR2 FQGNSA. In DNA, the CDR3 is TGTGCCAGCAGCTTAGCGGGACAGGGGGCATATGGAAACACCATATATTTT. Translation: CASSLAGQGAYGNTIYF.

The genes are TRBV12-5 and TRBJ2-1, with 9 bases fitting TRBD1. The V and J ends lost 7 bases and 4 bases, in that order; junction bases with no gene match: 8. The CDR3 has 15 amino acids. Germline lookup yields CDR1 LGHNT and CDR2 FRNRAP. The chain's CDR3 is CASEPGQGTYNEQFF. The CDR3 region has the DNA TGTGCTAGTGAACCTGGACAGGGGACTTACAATGAGCAGTTCTTC.

In DNA, the CDR3 is TGTGCCATCAGTGAGTCCAAAGCAGGCTCAGGTTCACCCCTCCACTTT. Translating it yields CAISESKAGSGSPLHF. The chain carries TRBV10-3 and TRBJ1-6; D is ambiguous. This CDR3 has 16 residues. Trimming shortened V by 0 bases and J by 9 bases, and 15 bases separated the two germline ends. Per germline, CDR1 ENHRY and CDR2 SYGVKD.

The gene calls are TRBV5-1 and TRBJ2-5, with 11 bases matching TRBD1. With V trimmed by 4 bases and J by 2 bases, 7 bases remained unmatched. This CDR3 is 16 amino acids long. The germline gives CDR1 SGHRS, CDR2 YFSETQ. The CDR3 sequence is CASSPGQGAQQETQYF. DNA of the CDR3: TGCGCCAGCAGCCCCGGACAGGGGGCGCAGCAAGAGACCCAGTACTTC.

The rearrangement joins TRBV7-9 to TRBJ2-2; no clear D. Germline loops: CDR1 SEHNR, CDR2 FQNEAQ (reference sequence). The CDR3 is made up of 14 amino acids. Trimming left V 5 bases short and J 8 bases short, with 15 bases between. This chain's CDR3 is CASSARINGGELFF. As DNA, the CDR3 is TGTGCCAGCAGCGCGCGGATAAACGGGGGGGAGCTGTTTTTT.

The chain uses TRBV27 and TRBJ2-1; possible D gene TRBD1, 6 bases. This CDR3 has 14 amino acids. Trimming took 6 bases from V and 4 from J, leaving 13 bases between them. The germline gives CDR1 MNHEY, CDR2 SMNVEV (reference sequence). CDR3: CASRERGSYNEQFF. In DNA, the CDR3 is TGTGCCAGCAGGGAAAGGGGGAGTTACAATGAGCAGTTCTTC.

The genes are TRBV2 and TRBJ2-3; 8 bases match TRBD2. CDR3 length: 15 amino acids. The J segment lost 6 bases and the V segment lost 2 bases, leaving 7 bases of the junction unmatched. Germline V gives CDR1 SNHLY, CDR2 FYNNEI. The CDR3 nucleotides are TGTGCCAGCAGTGAAATCGGGCGGGGGGAGGATACGCAGTATTTT. This gives the protein CASSEIGRGEDTQYF. Supplemented by reference TRBV2 and TRBJ2-3, the full variable domain reads EPEVTQTPSHQVTQMGQEVILRCVPISNHLYFYWYRQILGQKVEFLVSFYNNEISEKSEIFDDQFSVERPDGSNFTLKIRSTKLEDSAMYFCASSEIGRGEDTQYFGPGTRLTVL.

The genes are TRBV6-1 and TRBJ2-7; TRBD2 is a possible D gene (7 bases). CDR1 and CDR2 (germline): MNHNS, SASEGT. V was clipped by 0 bases and J by 3 bases, with 12 bases between them. This CDR3 region has 15 residues. The CDR3 DNA follows: TGTGCCAGCAGTGAAGCGCGGCGGGGGCTCTACGAGCAGTACTTC. As protein: CASSEARRGLYEQYF.

This chain joins TRBV6-6 and TRBJ1-5, with a tentative D call TRBD1 (5 bases). Germline lookup yields CDR1 MNHNY and CDR2 SVGAGI (reference sequence). CDR3 length equals 14 residues. V lost 5 bases to trimming and J lost 6 bases, with 14 bases between them. The CDR3 DNA sequence: TGTGCCAGCAGTACGCAGGGTTGGGGTCAGCCCCAGCATTTT. It encodes CASSTQGWGQPQHF.

The rearrangement uses TRBV5-6 and TRBJ2-1, with D possibly being TRBD1 (6 bases). The germline V gene has CDR1 SGHDT and CDR2 YYEEEE. V lost 0 bases and J lost 3, with 7 bases in between. The CDR3 spans 14 residues. DNA of the CDR3: TGTGCCAGCAGCTTGGTGGACAGCTACAATGAGCAGTTCTTC. Amino acid sequence: CASSLVDSYNEQFF.

The sample holds a few counts of this clone. The V gene is TRBV7-2, the J gene TRBJ2-1; D might be TRBD2 (7 bases). The CDR3 consists of 14 residues. The V gene's germline CDR1 is SGHTA and CDR2 FQGNSA. Trimming removed 5 bases at V and 7 bases at J, with 15 bases between. The CDR3: CASSEGGASNEQFF. CDR3 nucleotide sequence: TGTGCCAGCAGCGAGGGGGGGGCGAGTAATGAGCAGTTCTTC.

Regarding this clone: One junction end disagrees with the germline gene, perhaps due to a read error. The chain joins TRBV2 to TRBJ2-1; 14 bases line up with TRBD2. CDR3 length: 14 amino acids. Germline V gene sequence: CDR1 SNHLY, CDR2 FYNNEI. The CDR3 nucleotides read TGTGCCAGCATGCCGGGACTAGCGGGGGCCTCGATTGTCTTC. This translates into CASMPGLAGASIVF. The complete variable domain, with remaining parts taken from reference TRBV2 and TRBJ2-1, reads EPEVTQTPSHQVTQMGQEVILRCVPISNHLYFYWYRQILGQKVEFLVSFYNNEISEKSEIFDDQFSVERPDGSNFTLKIRSTKLEDSAMYFCASMPGLAGASIVFGPGTRLTVL.

The rearrangement uses TRBV11-2 and TRBJ1-4, with D perhaps TRBD1 (5 bases). Trimming pared 4 bases from V and 8 bases from J, leaving 17 bases between. The germline V gene encodes CDR1 SGHAT and CDR2 FQNNGV. The CDR3 is 15 residues long. CDR3 amino acids: CASSSDRVFAEKLFF. The CDR3, as DNA: TGTGCCAGCAGCTCTGACAGAGTCTTTGCGGAAAAACTGTTTTTT.

The chain is built from TRBV7-9 and TRBJ2-6; D is unresolved. CDR1 is SEHNR, CDR2 FQNEAQ, per germline (reference sequence). Between the trimmed V and J ends, which lost 5 bases and 4 bases, there was a span of 6 bases. CDR3 length equals 13 residues. CDR3 protein: CASSVAGANVLTF. The CDR3 region has the DNA TGTGCCAGCAGCGTTGCGGGGGCCAACGTCCTGACTTTC.

This sequence joins TRBV7-9 and TRBJ2-7; 7 bases match TRBD1. J was trimmed by 9 bases and V by 1 base; bases with no gene match: 15. Germline V gene lookup returns CDR1 SEHNR and CDR2 FQNEAQ (reference sequence). The length of the CDR3 is 16 residues. The CDR3 reads CASSLGVRDSSFGQYF. CDR3 DNA: TGTGCCAGCAGCTTAGGAGTCAGGGACAGTTCCTTCGGGCAGTACTTC.

In its sample, this clone was seen a few times. The chain is built from TRBV5-4 and TRBJ2-5; 8 bases match TRBD2. The CDR3 runs 14 residues. Per the germline V gene, CDR1 is SGHNT and CDR2 is YYREEE (reference sequence). V trimming: 3 bases; J trimming: 4 bases; junction bases outside the gene matches: 5. The DNA for the CDR3 is TGTGCCAGCAGCTCAACTAGCGGCGGAGAGACCCAGTACTTC. This codes for CASSSTSGGETQYF.

The chain carries TRBV5-1 and TRBJ2-1, with 8 bases fitting TRBD1. Trimming at V came to 3 bases and at J to 2 bases, leaving 1 base not matched to a gene. The CDR3 covers 14 residues. The germline gives CDR1 SGHRS, CDR2 YFSETQ. The CDR3 reads CASSWTGPYNEQFF. DNA of the CDR3: TGCGCCAGCAGCTGGACAGGGCCCTACAATGAGCAGTTCTTC.

This clone was seen only once. This rearrangement joins TRBV5-1 to TRBJ2-2; D unclear. The V end was cut by 0 bases, the J end by 1 base, with 7 bases between. The germline V gene encodes CDR1 SGHRS and CDR2 YFSETQ. CDR3 length equals 15 residues. The CDR3 DNA is TGCGCCAGCAGCTTGGCAGGTTTGAACACCGGGGAGCTGTTTTTT. It specifies CASSLAGLNTGELFF. The variable domain in full, with the rest retrieved from reference TRBV5-1 and TRBJ2-2, is KAGVTQTPRYLIKTRGQQVTLSCSPISGHRSVSWYQQTPGQGLQFLFEYFSETQRNKGNFPGRFSGRQFSNSRSEMNVSTLELGDSALYLCASSLAGLNTGELFFGEGSRLTVL.

This clone was counted a few times. This chain joins TRBV28 and TRBJ1-3; 9 bases are shared with TRBD1. The germline CDR1 and CDR2 sequences are MDHEN and SYDVKM. The CDR3 has 14 residues. Trimming at V came to 6 bases and at J to 5 bases, leaving 5 bases not matched to a gene. The CDR3 protein is CASRTGTGRNTIYF. In nucleotides, the CDR3 is TGTGCCAGCAGGACCGGGACAGGGAGAAACACCATATATTTT.

CDR3 coding DNA: TGCGCCAGCCAACAGGGAAGTAATGAAAAACTGTTTTTT. Translating gives CASQQGSNEKLFF. This chain uses TRBV5-1 with TRBJ1-4; perhaps TRBD1 as D (6 bases). The CDR3 totals 13 residues. CDR1 and CDR2 from the germline V gene are SGHRS and YFSETQ. Trimming took 7 bases from V and 4 from J, leaving 11 bases between them.